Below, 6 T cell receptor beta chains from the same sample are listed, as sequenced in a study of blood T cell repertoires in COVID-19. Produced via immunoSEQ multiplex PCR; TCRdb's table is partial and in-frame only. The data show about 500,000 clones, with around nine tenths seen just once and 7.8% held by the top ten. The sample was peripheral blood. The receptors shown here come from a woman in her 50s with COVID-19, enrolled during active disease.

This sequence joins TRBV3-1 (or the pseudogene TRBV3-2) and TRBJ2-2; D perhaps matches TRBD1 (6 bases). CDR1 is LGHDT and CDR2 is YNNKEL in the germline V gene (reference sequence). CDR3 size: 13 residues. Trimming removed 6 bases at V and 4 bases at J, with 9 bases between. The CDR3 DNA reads TGTGCCAGCAGTCCAGGGGCCACCGGGGAGCTGTTTTTT. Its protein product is CASSPGATGELFF.

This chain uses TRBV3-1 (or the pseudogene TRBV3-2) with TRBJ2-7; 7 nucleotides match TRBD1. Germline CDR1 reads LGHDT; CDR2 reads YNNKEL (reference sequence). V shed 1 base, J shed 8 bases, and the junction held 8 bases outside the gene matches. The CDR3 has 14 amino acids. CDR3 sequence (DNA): TGTGCCAGCAGCCAAGGTGAGACAGGGCATCAGCAGTACTTC. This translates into CASSQGETGHQQYF.

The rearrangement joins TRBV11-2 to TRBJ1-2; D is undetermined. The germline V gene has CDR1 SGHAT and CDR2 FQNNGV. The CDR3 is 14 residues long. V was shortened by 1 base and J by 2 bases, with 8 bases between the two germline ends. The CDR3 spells CASSLGHSNYGYTF. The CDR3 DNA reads TGTGCCAGCAGCTTAGGTCACAGCAACTATGGCTACACCTTC.

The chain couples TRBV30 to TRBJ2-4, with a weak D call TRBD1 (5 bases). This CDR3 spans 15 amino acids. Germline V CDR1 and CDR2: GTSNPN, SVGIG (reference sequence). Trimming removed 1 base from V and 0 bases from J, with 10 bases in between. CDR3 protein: CAWSGQPIAKNIQYF. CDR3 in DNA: TGTGCCTGGAGTGGACAGCCTATAGCCAAAAACATTCAGTACTTC.

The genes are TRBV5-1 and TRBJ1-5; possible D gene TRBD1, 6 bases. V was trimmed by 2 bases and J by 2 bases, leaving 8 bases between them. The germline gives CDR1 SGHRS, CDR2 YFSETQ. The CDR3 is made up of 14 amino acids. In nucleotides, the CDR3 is TGCGCCAGCAGCTTCAGGGGACGCAATCAGCCCCAGCATTTT. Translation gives CASSFRGRNQPQHF.

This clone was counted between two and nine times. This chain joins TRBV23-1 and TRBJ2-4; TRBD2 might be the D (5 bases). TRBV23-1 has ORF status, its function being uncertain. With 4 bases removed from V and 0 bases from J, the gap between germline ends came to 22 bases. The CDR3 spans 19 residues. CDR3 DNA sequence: TGCGCCAGCAGTCCCTTCCAGGCGCGACCGGCGGGAGCCAAAAACATTCAGTACTTC. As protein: CASSPFQARPAGAKNIQYF.